A single sample gave rise to the 4 T cell receptor beta chains below, sequenced in a study of cytomegalovirus exposure and HLA in healthy donors. PCR involved 60 Vbeta and 13 Jbeta primers. Measured with immunoSEQ multiplex PCR; TCRdb has only the in-frame clones, and not every one. The sample consists of 150,000 to 200,000 clones, around 83% of them appearing once. The sample was PBMCs. The receptor set was obtained from a woman between 35 and 50 years old in good health and CMV-seronegative.

The sample holds a few counts of this clone. The chain recombines TRBV5-1 with TRBJ1-4; TRBD1 matches at 12 bases. V lost 3 bases, J lost 3 bases, and 3 bases stayed unmatched. The CDR3 totals 16 residues. Germline V gene lookup returns CDR1 SGHRS and CDR2 YFSETQ. The chain's CDR3 is CASSWGQGASNEKLFF. The CDR3 region has the DNA TGCGCCAGCAGCTGGGGACAGGGGGCTTCTAATGAAAAACTGTTTTTT.

This clone was recorded once. The V gene is TRBV7-9, the J gene TRBJ2-2; TRBD1 aligns across 8 bases. The ends lost 5 bases at V and 3 bases at J; junction bases unmatched: 8. The CDR3 runs to 16 residues. Germline assignment: CDR1 SEHNR and CDR2 FQNEAQ (reference sequence). CDR3 sequence reads: CASSRGGTGYTGELFF. The CDR3, as DNA: TGTGCCAGCAGCCGTGGTGGGACAGGATACACCGGGGAGCTGTTTTTT.

This clone was recorded a few times. The chain is built from TRBV27 and TRBJ2-3, with D maybe TRBD1 (5 bases). Germline lookup yields CDR1 MNHEY and CDR2 SMNVEV (reference sequence). The length of the CDR3 is 14 residues. The ends were cut back, 2 bases at V and 2 bases at J, with 8 bases in the middle. The CDR3 is CASSLEDNTDTQYF. The DNA of the CDR3 is TGTGCCAGCAGTTTAGAGGACAACACAGATACGCAGTATTTT.

The rearrangement joins TRBV5-6 to TRBJ1-3, with TRBD1 identical over 9 bases. Germline V gene lookup returns CDR1 SGHDT and CDR2 YYEEEE. After removal of 4 bases from V and 4 bases from J, the junction contained 6 bases not matched to a gene. The CDR3 is made up of 15 amino acids. This CDR3 reads CASSPSGQGGNTIYF. In DNA form, the CDR3 reads TGTGCCAGCAGCCCATCGGGACAGGGAGGAAACACCATATATTTT.